This TCR beta chain was profiled in a study of CXCR3-negative and CXCR3-positive naive CD8 T cells. As regards this clonotype: The antigen remains undetermined.

Researchers prepared the TRB cDNA libraries using 5' RACE with UMI labels. TCRdb reprocessed the 5' RACE reads and keeps a single row for each CDR3 protein, giving no DNA. This repertoire includes tens of thousands of distinct CDR3 sequences. Study findings and constraints: Naive CXCR3-negative and CXCR3-positive cells had similar TRBV-TRBJ usage; memory differed. Diversity proved comparably high across both naive subsets and much lower in memory CD8+ cells. For the naive subsets, surface CD5 was similar, and TCR strength was inferred from TRB CDR3 properties.

This CDR3 region has 15 residues. The germline gives CDR1 ENHRY, CDR2 SYGVKD. Sample: memory CD8+ T cells from blood. The TCR comes from a human donor in good health. Some clones in this sample may be carry-over from other donors' samples. V gene TRBV10-3 combines with J gene TRBJ2-1; the D gene TCRdb calls, TRBD1, cannot be checked with no DNA. The CDR3: CAISESQGTYNEQFF.